A selection of T cell receptor beta chains follows, all from one sample in a study of blood T cell repertoires in COVID-19. Here immunoSEQ multiplex PCR was the method, and the copy in TCRdb shows in-frame clones only, minus some. In the table there are 350,000 to 450,000 clones, around 85% of which are singletons. The sequencing sample was made of peripheral blood. The receptors come from a woman between 18 and 29 years old with acute or convalescent COVID-19. CDR3s include the opening cysteine and the closing phenylalanine or tryptophan. Fields, in order: J gene, V gene, D gene, clone size, CDR3 protein, CDR3 DNA. D genes are given only for firm matches. Only some rows state a clone size, as once, few, many or a class for expanded clones.

TRBJ2-3,TRBV5-1,NA,NA,CASSLSGASTDTQYF,TGCGCCAGCAGCTTATCAGGGGCTAGCACAGATACGCAGTATTTT
TRBJ2-5,TRBV30,TRBD1,NA,CAWSGQGETQYF,TGTGCCTGGAGTGGACAGGGAGAGACCCAGTACTTC
TRBJ2-3,TRBV19,TRBD2,NA,CASRSLAGGQDTQYF,TGTGCCAGTAGGTCCTTGGCGGGGGGTCAGGATACGCAGTATTTT
TRBJ1-3,TRBV5-7,TRBD1,many,CASSLEQGKGNTIYF,TGTGCCAGCAGCTTGGAACAGGGGAAAGGAAACACCATATATTTT
TRBJ1-5,TRBV19,NA,NA,CASKGDNSFYQPQHF,TGTGCCAGTAAGGGGGATAACAGCTTCTATCAGCCCCAGCATTTT
TRBJ2-2,TRBV12-5,TRBD2,NA,CASGPTWTSGSFPGELFF,TGTGCTAGTGGTCCTACCTGGACTAGCGGGAGTTTCCCCGGGGAGCTGTTTTTT
TRBJ1-2,TRBV4-1,TRBD1,NA,CASSPGTGWLDGYTF,TGCGCCAGCAGCCCGGGGACAGGGTGGTTGGATGGCTACACCTTC
TRBJ1-2,TRBV19,NA,few,CASGGDGLGYTF,TGTGCCAGTGGAGGGGATGGGCTGGGCTACACCTTC
TRBJ1-5,TRBV2,TRBD1,NA,CASTEDRAPQPQHF,TGTGCCAGCACTGAGGACAGGGCCCCCCAGCCCCAGCATTTT
TRBJ2-5,TRBV6-1,NA,once,CASSEEIGGQETQYF,TGTGCCAGCAGTGAAGAGATAGGGGGCCAAGAGACCCAGTACTTC
TRBJ1-6,TRBV2,NA,NA,CASSATGKNSPLHF,TGTGCCAGCAGTGCAACAGGGAAGAATTCACCCCTCCACTTT
TRBJ1-1,TRBV6-6,NA,NA,CASSYSEGGAFF,TGTGCCAGCAGTTACTCAGAAGGCGGGGCTTTCTTT
TRBJ2-7,TRBV6-6,TRBD1,NA,CASSYSRQGAYEQYF,TGTGCCAGCAGTTACTCCCGACAGGGGGCCTACGAGCAGTACTTC
TRBJ1-2,TRBV19,TRBD1,NA,CATLFPGQGDNGYTF,TGTGCCACCCTTTTTCCGGGACAGGGCGATAATGGCTACACCTTC
TRBJ2-7,TRBV6-5,TRBD1,NA,CASRRTGDLYEQYF,TGTGCCAGCAGGAGAACAGGGGATCTCTACGAGCAGTACTTC
TRBJ1-1,TRBV6-5,NA,NA,CASSYDGRARDTEAFF,TGTGCCAGCAGTTACGATGGGAGGGCGAGGGACACTGAAGCTTTCTTT
TRBJ2-7,TRBV7-9,NA,NA,CAIPTGPATYEQYF,TGTGCAATTCCCACGGGTCCCGCGACCTACGAGCAGTACTTC
TRBJ1-3,TRBV28,NA,NA,CASSLTGSAGNTIYF,TGTGCCAGCAGTCTAACAGGGTCAGCTGGAAACACCATATATTTT
TRBJ2-3,TRBV11-3,TRBD2,NA,CASSFSGRAAPEGTDTQYF,TGTGCCAGCAGCTTTAGCGGGAGGGCCGCGCCGGAAGGCACAGATACGCAGTATTTT
TRBJ1-1,TRBV6-2/TRBV6-3,NA,NA,CASSPHAGHTEAFF,TGTGCCAGCAGTCCCCATGCAGGGCACACTGAAGCTTTCTTT
TRBJ2-1,TRBV25-1,NA,NA,CASSDDRIEQFF,TGTGCCAGCAGTGACGACAGGATAGAGCAGTTCTTC
TRBJ2-6,TRBV5-5,NA,NA,CASSLDYPSGANVLTF,TGTGCCAGCAGCTTAGACTACCCTTCTGGGGCCAACGTCCTGACTTTC
TRBJ2-5,TRBV2,TRBD2,NA,CASSPLTSGETQYF,TGTGCCAGCAGCCCTCTCACTAGCGGGGAGACCCAGTACTTC
TRBJ2-2,TRBV19,TRBD1,NA,CASSIGTGVGVVAGELFF,TGTGCCAGTAGTATCGGGACAGGGGTGGGTGTTGTGGCCGGGGAGCTGTTTTTT
TRBJ1-1,TRBV10-1,NA,NA,CASSEAGYEAFF,TGCGCCAGCAGTGAAGCGGGCTATGAAGCTTTCTTT
TRBJ2-7,TRBV30,TRBD1,NA,CAWSSGTASYEQYF,TGTGCCTGGAGTTCCGGGACAGCATCCTACGAGCAGTACTTC
TRBJ2-2,TRBV3-1/TRBV3-2,NA,NA,CASSQGPPTVPGELFF,TGTGCCAGCAGCCAAGGCCCGCCTACTGTACCCGGGGAGCTGTTTTTT
TRBJ2-7,TRBV3-1/TRBV3-2,NA,NA,CASSQGATGYEQYF,TGTGCCAGCAGCCAAGGAGCCACAGGCTACGAGCAGTACTTC
TRBJ1-2,TRBV4-1,TRBD1,once,CASSQGQGAFGYTF,TGCGCCAGCAGCCAAGGACAGGGGGCGTTCGGCTACACCTTC
TRBJ2-7,TRBV14,NA,NA,CASSQEWGSSYEQYF,TGTGCCAGCAGCCAAGAATGGGGCAGCTCATACGAGCAGTACTTC
TRBJ2-7,TRBV10-3,NA,once,CAISESGWQYEQYF,TGTGCCATCAGTGAGTCCGGGTGGCAGTACGAGCAGTACTTC
TRBJ2-7,TRBV7-2,TRBD1,once,CASSFSSLGTESYEQYF,TGTGCCAGCAGCTTCTCCTCCCTCGGGACAGAATCCTACGAGCAGTACTTC
TRBJ2-7,TRBV19,TRBD2,NA,CASSVAGASYEQYF,TGCGCCAGTAGTGTAGCGGGAGCTTCCTACGAGCAGTACTTC
TRBJ1-1,TRBV30,TRBD1,NA,CAWTPGQGNTEAFF,TGTGCCTGGACCCCGGGACAGGGGAACACTGAAGCTTTCTTT
TRBJ1-4,TRBV9,NA,NA,CASSPGAAYEKLFF,TGTGCCAGCAGCCCGGGTGCAGCCTATGAAAAACTGTTTTTT
TRBJ2-3,TRBV7-2,NA,few,CASSLVLAVPGTDTQYF,TGTGCCAGCAGCTTAGTGCTAGCCGTCCCGGGCACAGATACGCAGTATTTT
TRBJ1-4,TRBV30,NA,NA,CAWSLGGSEEKLFF,TGTGCCTGGAGTCTGGGGGGGTCGGAGGAAAAACTGTTTTTT
TRBJ1-4,TRBV5-1,TRBD1,NA,CASSVGQGGHFREKLFF,TGCGCCAGCAGCGTCGGACAGGGGGGGCACTTCAGGGAAAAACTGTTTTTT
TRBJ2-7,TRBV27,NA,NA,CASRGGSYEQYF,TGTGCCAGCAGGGGAGGCTCCTACGAGCAGTACTTC
TRBJ1-2,TRBV5-1,TRBD1,once,CASSLESGGAGGYTF,TGCGCCAGCAGCTTGGAGTCAGGGGGCGCAGGTGGCTACACCTTC
TRBJ1-5,TRBV6-5,TRBD1,NA,CASSYGGRGRDQPQHF,TGTGCCAGCAGTTACGGGGGCAGGGGGCGCGATCAGCCCCAGCATTTT
TRBJ1-1,TRBV9,NA,NA,CAPARPEGQMTEAFF,TGTGCCCCAGCGAGGCCAGAAGGACAGATGACTGAAGCTTTCTTT
TRBJ1-1,TRBV2,NA,few,CASSGGQLRNTEAFF,TGTGCCAGCAGCGGCGGACAGCTTCGGAACACTGAAGCTTTCTTT
TRBJ2-5,TRBV30,NA,NA,CAWSVDWLETQYF,TGTGCCTGGAGTGTTGACTGGTTGGAGACCCAGTACTTC
TRBJ2-1,TRBV12-5,TRBD1,NA,CASGFTQGEGGEQFF,TGTGCTAGTGGTTTCACACAGGGGGAAGGCGGTGAGCAGTTCTTC
TRBJ1-4,TRBV11-2,TRBD1,NA,CASSLDGRQGGREKLFF,TGTGCCAGCAGCTTAGATGGGCGACAGGGTGGACGTGAAAAACTGTTTTTT
TRBJ1-1,TRBV5-1,NA,once,CASSLPDIEAFF,TGCGCCAGCAGCTTACCGGACATAGAAGCTTTCTTT
TRBJ1-5,TRBV6-2/TRBV6-3,TRBD1,NA,CASSHDRGQGDYQPQHF,TGTGCCAGCAGTCACGACCGGGGGCAGGGGGACTATCAGCCCCAGCATTTT
TRBJ2-7,TRBV9,NA,NA,CASSGPSVGGYEQYF,TGTGCCAGCAGCGGGCCCTCCGTCGGGGGCTACGAGCAGTACTTC
TRBJ1-6,TRBV4-2,NA,NA,CASSQDERSPLHF,TGTGCCAGCAGCCAAGATGAGCGTTCACCCCTCCACTTT
TRBJ2-7,TRBV30,TRBD1,NA,CAWRGSGQGLHEQYF,TGTGCCTGGAGGGGCTCAGGACAGGGGCTCCACGAGCAGTACTTC
TRBJ1-4,TRBV5-1,NA,NA,CASSLAVQGSEKLFF,TGCGCCAGCAGCTTGGCCGTCCAGGGGAGTGAAAAACTGTTTTTT
TRBJ2-1,TRBV19,TRBD2,NA,CASSASGLAHEQFF,TGTGCCAGTAGTGCCTCGGGACTAGCCCATGAGCAGTTCTTC
TRBJ1-2,TRBV19,NA,NA,CASSRAGKDGYTF,TGTGCCAGTAGTAGGGCAGGGAAAGACGGCTACACCTTC
TRBJ1-2,TRBV9,NA,NA,CASSGYPGANYGYTF,TGTGCCAGCAGCGGATATCCGGGAGCCAACTATGGCTACACCTTC
TRBJ1-2,TRBV6-6,NA,once,CASSYNGGKGGGYTF,TGTGCCAGCAGTTACAATGGGGGTAAGGGAGGTGGCTACACCTTC
TRBJ1-3,TRBV12-5,NA,NA,CASGTLRGSGNTIYF,TGTGCTAGTGGTACCCTTAGGGGCTCTGGAAACACCATATATTTT
TRBJ2-5,TRBV3-1/TRBV3-2,NA,NA,CASSQDGRSGETQYF,TGTGCCAGCAGCCAAGATGGGAGGAGTGGGGAGACCCAGTACTTC
TRBJ1-4,TRBV19,NA,NA,CASSIRQEAEKLFF,TGTGCCAGTAGTATTAGACAAGAAGCAGAAAAACTGTTTTTT